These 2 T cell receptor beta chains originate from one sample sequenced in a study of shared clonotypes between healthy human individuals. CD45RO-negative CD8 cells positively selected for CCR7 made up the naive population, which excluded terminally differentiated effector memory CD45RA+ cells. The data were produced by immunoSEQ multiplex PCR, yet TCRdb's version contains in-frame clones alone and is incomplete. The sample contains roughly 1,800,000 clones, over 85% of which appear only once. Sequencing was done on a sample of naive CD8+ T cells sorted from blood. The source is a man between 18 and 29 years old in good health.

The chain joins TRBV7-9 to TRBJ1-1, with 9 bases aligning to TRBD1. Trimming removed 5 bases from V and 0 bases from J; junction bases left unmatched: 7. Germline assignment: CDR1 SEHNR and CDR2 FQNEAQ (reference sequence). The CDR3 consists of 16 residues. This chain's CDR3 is CASSGDRAAVNTEAFF. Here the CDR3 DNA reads TGTGCCAGCAGCGGGGACAGGGCGGCCGTGAACACTGAAGCTTTCTTT.

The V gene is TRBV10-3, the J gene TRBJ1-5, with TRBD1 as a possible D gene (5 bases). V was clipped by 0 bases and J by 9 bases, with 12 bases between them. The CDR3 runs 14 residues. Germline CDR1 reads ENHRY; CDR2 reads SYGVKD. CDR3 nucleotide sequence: TGTGCCATCAGTGAGTCGGGGGTGTGGCGGCCCCAGCATTTT. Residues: CAISESGVWRPQHF.